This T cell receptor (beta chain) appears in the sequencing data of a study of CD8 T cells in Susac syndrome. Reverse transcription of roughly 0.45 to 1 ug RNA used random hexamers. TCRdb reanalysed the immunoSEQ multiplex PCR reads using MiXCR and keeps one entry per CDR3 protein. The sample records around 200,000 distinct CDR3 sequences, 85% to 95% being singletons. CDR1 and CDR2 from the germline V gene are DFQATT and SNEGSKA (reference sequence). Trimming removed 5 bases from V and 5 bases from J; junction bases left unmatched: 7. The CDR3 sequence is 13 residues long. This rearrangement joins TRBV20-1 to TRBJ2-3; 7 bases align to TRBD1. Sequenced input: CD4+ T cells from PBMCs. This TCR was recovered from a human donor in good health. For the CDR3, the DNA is TGCAGTGCTCTCGGACAGGTCCGAGATACGCAGTATTTT. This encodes CSALGQVRDTQYF.